The following is a T cell receptor (beta chain) sequence with its context. The antigen remains undetermined. The sample originates from a study of shared clonotypes between healthy human individuals. General study findings and limits: The low donor count limited represented genetic and exposure-history diversity. The study generally estimated greater richness for naive than memory subsets. Relative to their counterparts shared across all four donors, non-shared clonotypes exhibited diminished generation probabilities.

The V and J ends lost 3 bases and 5 bases respectively, with 13 bases between them. The germline CDR1 and CDR2 sequences are MNHEY and SMNVEV (reference sequence). This CDR3 has 14 amino acids. Genomic DNA of each subset was evenly split across several immunoSEQ plates. TCRdb's copy holds only in-frame clones and misses some; the assay was immunoSEQ multiplex PCR. Of roughly 2.4 million clones detected, around 95% appear once; the ten largest clones hold approximately 0.13%. This receptor was taken from a man aged 18-30 years in good health. The chain uses TRBV27 and TRBJ1-1; D is possibly TRBD1 (6 bases). Sequencing was carried out using naive CD4+ T cells sorted from blood. Subset specified: CD45RA+ positively selected. CDR3 bases: TGTGCCAGCAGTTTTATAAGGGGGGGAACTGAAGCTTTCTTT. Protein sequence: CASSFIRGGTEAFF.